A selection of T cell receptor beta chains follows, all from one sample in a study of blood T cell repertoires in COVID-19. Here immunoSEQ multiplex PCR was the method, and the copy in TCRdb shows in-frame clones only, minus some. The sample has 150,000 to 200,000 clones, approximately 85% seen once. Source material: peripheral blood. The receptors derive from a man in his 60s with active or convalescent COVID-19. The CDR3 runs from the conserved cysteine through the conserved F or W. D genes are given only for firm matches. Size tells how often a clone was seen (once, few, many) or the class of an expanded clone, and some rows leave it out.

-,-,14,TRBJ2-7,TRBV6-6,CASRFGSPGYEQYF,TGTGCCAGCAGATTTGGTAGCCCTGGCTACGAGCAGTACTTC
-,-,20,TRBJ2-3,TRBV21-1,CASWQEGTSGGPQFTDTQYF,TGTGCCAGCTGGCAGGAGGGGACTAGCGGGGGGCCTCAATTCACAGATACGCAGTATTTT
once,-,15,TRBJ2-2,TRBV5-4,CASSSKGSNTGELFF,TGTGCCAGCAGCTCCAAGGGGTCGAACACCGGGGAGCTGTTTTTT
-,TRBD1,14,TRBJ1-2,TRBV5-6,CASRLGQGFYGYTF,TGTGCCAGCAGACTAGGACAGGGATTCTATGGCTACACCTTC
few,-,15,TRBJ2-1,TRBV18,CATRVNAQGYNEQFF,TGTGCCACCCGGGTTAACGCCCAGGGCTACAATGAGCAGTTCTTC
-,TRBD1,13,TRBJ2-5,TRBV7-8,CASSRDRAETQYF,TGTGCCAGCAGCAGAGACAGGGCAGAGACCCAGTACTTC
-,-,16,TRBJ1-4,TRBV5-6,CASSSGQGYPNEKLFF,TGTGCCAGCAGCTCAGGGCAGGGGTACCCTAATGAAAAACTGTTTTTT
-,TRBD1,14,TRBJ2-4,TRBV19,CASSPRDRVNIQYF,TGTGCCAGTAGTCCCCGGGACAGGGTCAACATTCAGTACTTC
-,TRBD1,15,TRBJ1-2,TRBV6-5,CASSYSEGQGAGYTF,TGTGCCAGCAGTTACTCTGAGGGACAGGGGGCCGGCTACACCTTC
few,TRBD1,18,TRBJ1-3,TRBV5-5,CASSALIPGQGAGNTIYF,TGTGCCAGCAGCGCGCTCATCCCGGGACAGGGAGCTGGAAACACCATATATTTT
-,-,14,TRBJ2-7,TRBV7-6,CASSLVETDYEQYF,TGTGCCAGCAGCTTAGTCGAGACAGACTACGAGCAGTACTTC
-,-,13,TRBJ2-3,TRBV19,CASSTGREDTQYF,TGTGCCAGTAGTACCGGACGGGAAGATACGCAGTATTTT
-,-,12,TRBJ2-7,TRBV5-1,CASSLRGYEQYF,TGCGCCAGCAGCCTCAGGGGCTACGAGCAGTACTTC
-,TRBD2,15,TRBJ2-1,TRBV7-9,CASSLASGRANEQFF,TGTGCCAGCAGCTTGGCTAGCGGGAGGGCCAATGAGCAGTTCTTC
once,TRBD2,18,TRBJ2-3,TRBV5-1,CASSPLVASGMSSDTQYF,TGCGCCAGCAGCCCCCTCGTGGCTAGCGGGATGTCCTCAGATACGCAGTATTTT
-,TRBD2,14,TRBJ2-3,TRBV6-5,CATTRLARTDTQYF,TGTGCCACGACCCGACTAGCGCGCACAGATACGCAGTATTTT
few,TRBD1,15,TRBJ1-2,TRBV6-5,CASSLSGTGGGGYTF,TGTGCCAGCAGCCTATCCGGGACAGGGGGCGGTGGCTACACCTTC
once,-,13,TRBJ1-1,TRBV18,CASSATMNTEAFF,TGTGCCAGCTCCGCAACAATGAACACTGAAGCTTTCTTT
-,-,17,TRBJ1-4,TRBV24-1,CATSVDSILATNEKLFF,TGTGCCACCAGTGTCGACAGCATTTTGGCAACTAATGAAAAACTGTTTTTT
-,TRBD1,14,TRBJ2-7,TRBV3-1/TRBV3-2,CASSPFTGVYEQYF,TGTGCCAGCAGCCCTTTCACAGGGGTCTACGAGCAGTACTTC
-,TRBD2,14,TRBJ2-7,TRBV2,CASRGLAGVGEQYF,TGTGCCAGCAGGGGACTAGCGGGAGTTGGCGAGCAGTACTTC
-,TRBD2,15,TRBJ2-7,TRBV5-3,CARSLVAGGAYEQYF,TGTGCCAGAAGCTTGGTAGCGGGGGGCGCCTACGAGCAGTACTTC
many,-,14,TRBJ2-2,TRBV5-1,CASSQLEGTGELFF,TGCGCCAGCAGCCAACTAGAGGGCACCGGGGAGCTGTTTTTT
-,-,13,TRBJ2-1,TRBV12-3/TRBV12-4,CASRLFPGREQFF,TGTGCCAGCAGACTGTTCCCGGGTCGAGAGCAGTTCTTC
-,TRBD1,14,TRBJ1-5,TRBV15,CATSSTGGIQPQHF,TGTGCCACCAGTTCAACAGGGGGCATCCAGCCCCAGCATTTT
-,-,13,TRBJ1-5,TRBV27,CASSLSPNQPQHF,TGTGCCAGCAGTTTATCCCCGAATCAGCCCCAGCATTTT
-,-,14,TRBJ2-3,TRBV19,CASSLQGWADTQYF,TGTGCCAGTAGTTTACAGGGTTGGGCAGATACGCAGTATTTT
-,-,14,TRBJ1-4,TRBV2,CASGEGRRNEKLFF,TGTGCCAGCGGAGAAGGCAGGCGAAATGAAAAACTGTTTTTT
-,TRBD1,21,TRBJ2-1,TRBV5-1,CASSLASRGTGARSSYNEQFF,TGCGCCAGCAGCTTGGCCTCAAGAGGGACAGGGGCCCGCAGCTCCTACAATGAGCAGTTCTTC
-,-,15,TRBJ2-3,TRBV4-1,CASSHGGGRSTTQYF,TGCGCCAGCAGCCATGGGGGGGGGCGGTCCACAACGCAGTATTTT
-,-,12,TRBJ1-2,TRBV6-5,CASSRQADGYTF,TGTGCCAGCAGCAGACAGGCCGATGGCTACACCTTC
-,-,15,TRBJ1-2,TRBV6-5,CASTLDGQSLYGYTF,TGTGCCAGCACTCTAGACGGACAGAGCCTTTATGGCTACACCTTC
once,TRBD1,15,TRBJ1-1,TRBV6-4,CASREGAGANTEAFF,TGTGCCAGCAGGGAGGGGGCAGGCGCGAACACTGAAGCTTTCTTT
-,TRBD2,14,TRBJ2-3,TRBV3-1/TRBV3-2,CASKTSGWEDTQYF,TGTGCCAGTAAGACTAGCGGGTGGGAAGATACGCAGTATTTT
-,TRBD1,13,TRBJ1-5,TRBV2,CAIGTGGGQPQHF,TGTGCCATCGGGACAGGGGGCGGGCAGCCCCAGCATTTT
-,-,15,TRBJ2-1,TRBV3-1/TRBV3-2,CASSQGAGLRNEQFF,TGTGCCAGCAGCCAAGGCGCAGGGCTCCGGAATGAGCAGTTCTTC
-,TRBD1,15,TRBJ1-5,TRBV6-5,CASRPTGDSNQPQHF,TGTGCCAGCAGGCCGACAGGGGATAGCAATCAGCCCCAGCATTTT
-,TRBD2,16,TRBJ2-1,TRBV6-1,CASSEARLAGYNEQFF,TGTGCCAGCAGTGAAGCTCGGCTAGCGGGTTACAATGAGCAGTTCTTC
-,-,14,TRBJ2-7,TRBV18,CASSPRGVPYEQYF,TGTGCCAGCTCACCACGCGGGGTTCCCTACGAGCAGTACTTC
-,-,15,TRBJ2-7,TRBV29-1,CSVRLGLTKNYEQYF,TGCAGCGTTCGCCTGGGGCTTACCAAAAACTACGAGCAGTACTTC
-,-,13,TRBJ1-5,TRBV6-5,CASSSVSNQPQHF,TGTGCCAGCAGTTCCGTTAGCAATCAGCCCCAGCATTTT
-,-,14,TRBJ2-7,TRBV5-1,CASSLDPSAYEQYF,TGCGCCAGCAGCTTGGATCCTAGCGCCTACGAGCAGTACTTC
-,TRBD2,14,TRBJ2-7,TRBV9,CASPGLAGSYEQYF,TGTGCCAGCCCGGGACTAGCGGGGTCCTACGAGCAGTACTTC
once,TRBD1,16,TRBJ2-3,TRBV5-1,CASSLGQGGPTDTQYF,TGCGCCAGCAGCCTAGGACAGGGGGGACCAACAGATACGCAGTATTTT
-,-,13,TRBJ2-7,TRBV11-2,CASSLQTSYEQYF,TGTGCCAGCAGCTTACAGACATCTTACGAGCAGTACTTC
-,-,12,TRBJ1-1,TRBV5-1,CASGVEDTEAFF,TGCGCCAGCGGGGTGGAGGACACTGAAGCTTTCTTT
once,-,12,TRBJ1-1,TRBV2,CASSGQGTEAFF,TGTGCCAGCAGCGGTCAGGGCACTGAAGCTTTCTTT
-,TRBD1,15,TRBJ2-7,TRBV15,CATSSSRGRTVEQYF,TGTGCCACCAGCAGCTCAAGGGGGCGCACAGTCGAGCAGTACTTC
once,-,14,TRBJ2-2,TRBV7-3,CASSPDSNTGELFF,TGTGCCAGCAGCCCCGACAGTAACACCGGGGAGCTGTTTTTT
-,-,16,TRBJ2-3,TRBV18,CASSLYSDRSTDTQYF,TGTGCCAGCTCACTCTATTCTGACAGGAGCACAGATACGCAGTATTTT
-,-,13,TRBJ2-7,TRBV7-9,CASGQASSYEQYF,TGTGCCAGCGGCCAGGCGAGCTCCTACGAGCAGTACTTC
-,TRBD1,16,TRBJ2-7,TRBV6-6,CASSYMRPTGGAEQYF,TGTGCCAGCAGTTACATGCGGCCGACAGGGGGTGCCGAGCAGTACTTC
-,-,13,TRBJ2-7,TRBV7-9,CASSPGPPGEQYF,TGTGCCAGCAGCCCAGGGCCCCCGGGCGAGCAGTACTTC
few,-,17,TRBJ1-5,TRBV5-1,CASSLGEGQMGNQPQHF,TGCGCCAGCAGCTTGGGAGAGGGCCAGATGGGCAATCAGCCCCAGCATTTT
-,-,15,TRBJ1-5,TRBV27,CASSHLNQGGGPQHF,TGTGCCAGCAGTCATCTAAACCAGGGAGGTGGACCCCAGCATTTT